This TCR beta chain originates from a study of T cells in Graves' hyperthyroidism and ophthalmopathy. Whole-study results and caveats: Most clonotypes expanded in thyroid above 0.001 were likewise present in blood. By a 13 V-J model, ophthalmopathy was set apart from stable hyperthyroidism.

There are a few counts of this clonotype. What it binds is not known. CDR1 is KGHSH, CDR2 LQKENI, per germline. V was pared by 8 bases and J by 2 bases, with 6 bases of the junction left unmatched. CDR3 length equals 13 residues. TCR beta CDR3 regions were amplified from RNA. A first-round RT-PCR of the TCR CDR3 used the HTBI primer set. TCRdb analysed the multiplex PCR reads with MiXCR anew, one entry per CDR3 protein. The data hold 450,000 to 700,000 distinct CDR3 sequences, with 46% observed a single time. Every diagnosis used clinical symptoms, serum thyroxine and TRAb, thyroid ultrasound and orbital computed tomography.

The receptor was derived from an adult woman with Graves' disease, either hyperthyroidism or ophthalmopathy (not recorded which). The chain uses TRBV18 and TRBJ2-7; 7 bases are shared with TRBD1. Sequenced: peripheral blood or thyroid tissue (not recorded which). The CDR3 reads CASARDRPYEQYF. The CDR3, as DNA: TGTGCCAGCGCCCGGGACAGACCCTACGAGCAGTACTTC.